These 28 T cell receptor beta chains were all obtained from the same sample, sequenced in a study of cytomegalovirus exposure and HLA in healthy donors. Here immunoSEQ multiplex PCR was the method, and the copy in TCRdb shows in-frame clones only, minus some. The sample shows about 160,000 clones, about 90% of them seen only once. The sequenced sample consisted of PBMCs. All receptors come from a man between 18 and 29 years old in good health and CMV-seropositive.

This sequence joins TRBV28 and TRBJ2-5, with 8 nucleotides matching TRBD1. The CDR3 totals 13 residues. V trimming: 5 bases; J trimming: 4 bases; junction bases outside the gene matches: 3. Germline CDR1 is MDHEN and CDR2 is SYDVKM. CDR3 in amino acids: CASSPGGAETQYF. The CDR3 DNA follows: TGTGCCAGCAGTCCAGGGGGCGCAGAGACCCAGTACTTC.

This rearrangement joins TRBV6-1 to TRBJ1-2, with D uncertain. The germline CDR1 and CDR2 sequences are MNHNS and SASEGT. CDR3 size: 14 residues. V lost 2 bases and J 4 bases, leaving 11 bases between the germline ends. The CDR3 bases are TGTGCCAGCAGTGAAACAGTGGAGGGCTATGGCTACACCTTC. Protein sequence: CASSETVEGYGYTF.

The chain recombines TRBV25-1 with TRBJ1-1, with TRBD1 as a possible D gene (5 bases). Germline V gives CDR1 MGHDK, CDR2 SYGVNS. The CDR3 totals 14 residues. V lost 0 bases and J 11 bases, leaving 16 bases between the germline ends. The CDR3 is CASSEYRALKGAFF. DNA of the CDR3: TGTGCCAGCAGTGAATACAGGGCATTGAAGGGGGCTTTCTTT.

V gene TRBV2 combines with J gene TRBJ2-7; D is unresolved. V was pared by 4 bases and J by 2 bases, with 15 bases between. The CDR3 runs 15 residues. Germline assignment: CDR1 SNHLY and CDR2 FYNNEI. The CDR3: CASSGRYSPTYEQYF. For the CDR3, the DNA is TGTGCCAGCAGTGGAAGATACAGCCCTACCTACGAGCAGTACTTC.

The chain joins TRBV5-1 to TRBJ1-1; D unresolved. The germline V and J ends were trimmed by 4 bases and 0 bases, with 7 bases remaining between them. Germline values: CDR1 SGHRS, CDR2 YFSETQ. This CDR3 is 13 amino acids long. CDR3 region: CASSVRLNTEAFF. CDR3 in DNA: TGCGCCAGCAGCGTCAGGTTGAACACTGAAGCTTTCTTT.

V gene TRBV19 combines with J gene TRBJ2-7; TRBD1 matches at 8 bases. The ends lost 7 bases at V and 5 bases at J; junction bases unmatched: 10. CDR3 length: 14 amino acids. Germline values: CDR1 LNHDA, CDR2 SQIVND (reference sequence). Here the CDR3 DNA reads TGTGCCAGTACCAGGGGGCCGGGTTTCGACGAGCAGTACTTC. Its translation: CASTRGPGFDEQYF.

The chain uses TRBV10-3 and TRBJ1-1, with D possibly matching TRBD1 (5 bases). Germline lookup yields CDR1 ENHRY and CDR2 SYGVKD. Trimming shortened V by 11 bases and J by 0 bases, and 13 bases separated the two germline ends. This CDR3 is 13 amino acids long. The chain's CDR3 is CAAGGSMNTEAFF. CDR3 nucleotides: TGTGCCGCCGGGGGTTCGATGAACACTGAAGCTTTCTTT.

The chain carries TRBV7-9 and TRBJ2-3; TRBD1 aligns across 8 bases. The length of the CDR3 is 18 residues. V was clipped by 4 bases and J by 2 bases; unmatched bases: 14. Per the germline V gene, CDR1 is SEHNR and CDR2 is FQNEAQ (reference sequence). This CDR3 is CASSSNGGQGSLTDTQYF. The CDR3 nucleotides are TGTGCCAGCAGCTCCAACGGCGGACAGGGCTCCCTCACAGATACGCAGTATTTT. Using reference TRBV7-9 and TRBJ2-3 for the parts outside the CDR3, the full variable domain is DTGVSQNPRHKITKRGQNVTFRCDPISEHNRLYWYRQTLGQGPEFLTYFQNEAQLEKSRLLSDRFSAERPKGSFSTLEIQRTEQGDSAMYLCASSSNGGQGSLTDTQYFGPGTRLTVL.

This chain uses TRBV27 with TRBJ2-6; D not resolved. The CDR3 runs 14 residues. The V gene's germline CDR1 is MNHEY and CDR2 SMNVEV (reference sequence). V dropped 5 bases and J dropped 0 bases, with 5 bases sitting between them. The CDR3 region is CASSRYSGANVLTF. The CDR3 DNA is TGTGCCAGCAGTCGGTACTCTGGGGCCAACGTCCTGACTTTC. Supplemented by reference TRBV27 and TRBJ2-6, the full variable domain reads EAQVTQNPRYLITVTGKKLTVTCSQNMNHEYMSWYRQDPGLGLRQIYYSMNVEVTDKGDVPEGYKVSRKEKRNFPLILESPSPNQTSLYFCASSRYSGANVLTFGAGSRLTVL.

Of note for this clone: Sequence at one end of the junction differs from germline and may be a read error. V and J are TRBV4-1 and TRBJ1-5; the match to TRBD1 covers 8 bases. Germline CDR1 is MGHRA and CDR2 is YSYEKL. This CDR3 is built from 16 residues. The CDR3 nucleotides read TGCGCCAGCAGGCAAGTGACAGGGGTTTCTAATCAGCCCCAGCATTTT. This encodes CASRQVTGVSNQPQHF.

CDR3 DNA sequence: TGTGCCAGCAGTTTTACGGGACAGGGTTACGAGCAGTACTTC. Translating gives CASSFTGQGYEQYF. The rearrangement links TRBV27 to TRBJ2-7, with 9 bases identical to TRBD1. Germline loops: CDR1 MNHEY, CDR2 SMNVEV (reference sequence). The V segment lost 3 bases and the J segment 4 bases; nucleotides outside the gene matches: 4. The CDR3 sequence is 14 residues long.

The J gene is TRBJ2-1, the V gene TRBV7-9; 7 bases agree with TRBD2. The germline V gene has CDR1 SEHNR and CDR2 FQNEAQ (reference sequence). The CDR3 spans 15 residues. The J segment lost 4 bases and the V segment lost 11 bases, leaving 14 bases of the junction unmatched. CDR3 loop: CAGEPLARIYNEQFF. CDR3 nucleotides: TGTGCCGGGGAACCACTAGCGCGAATTTACAATGAGCAGTTCTTC.

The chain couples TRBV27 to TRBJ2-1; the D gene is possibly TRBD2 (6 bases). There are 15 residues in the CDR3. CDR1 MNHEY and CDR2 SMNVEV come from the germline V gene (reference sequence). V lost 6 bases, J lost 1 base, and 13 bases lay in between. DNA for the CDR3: TGTGCCAGCAGCCCCTGGGGGGAGTCCTACAATGAGCAGTTCTTC. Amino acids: CASSPWGESYNEQFF.

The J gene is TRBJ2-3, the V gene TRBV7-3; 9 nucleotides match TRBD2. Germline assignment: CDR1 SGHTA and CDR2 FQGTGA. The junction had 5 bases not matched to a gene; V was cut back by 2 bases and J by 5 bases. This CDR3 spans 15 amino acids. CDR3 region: CASSLGGRAGDTQYF. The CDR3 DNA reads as TGTGCCAGCAGCTTAGGCGGGAGGGCCGGAGATACGCAGTATTTT.

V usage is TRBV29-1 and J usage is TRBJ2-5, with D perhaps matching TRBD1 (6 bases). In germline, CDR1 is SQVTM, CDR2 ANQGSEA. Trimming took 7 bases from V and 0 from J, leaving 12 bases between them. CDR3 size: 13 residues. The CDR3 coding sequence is TGCAGCGGGAAGACAGGAAACCAAGAGACCCAGTACTTC. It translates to CSGKTGNQETQYF.

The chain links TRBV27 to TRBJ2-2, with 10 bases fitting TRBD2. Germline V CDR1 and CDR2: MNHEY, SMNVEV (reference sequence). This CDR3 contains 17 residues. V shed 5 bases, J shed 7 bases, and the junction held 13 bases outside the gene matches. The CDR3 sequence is CASSLLPAGGPGGELFF. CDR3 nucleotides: TGTGCCAGCAGTCTCCTCCCAGCGGGAGGGCCCGGCGGGGAGCTGTTTTTT.

This CDR3 reads CASSLSRSYGYTF. CDR3 nucleotides: TGTGCCAGCAGCTTGAGTCGGTCATATGGCTACACCTTC. V is TRBV5-4 and J is TRBJ1-2; no clear D. The CDR3 has 13 amino acids. Germline V lookup: CDR1 SGHNT, CDR2 YYREEE (reference sequence). Trimming left V 1 base short and J 5 bases short, with 9 bases between.

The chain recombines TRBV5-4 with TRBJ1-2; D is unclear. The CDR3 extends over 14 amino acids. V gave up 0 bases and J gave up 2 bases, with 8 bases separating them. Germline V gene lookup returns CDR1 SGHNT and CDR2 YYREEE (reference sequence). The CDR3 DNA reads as TGTGCCAGCAGCTTGGATCAGGCAAACTATGGCTACACCTTC. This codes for CASSLDQANYGYTF.

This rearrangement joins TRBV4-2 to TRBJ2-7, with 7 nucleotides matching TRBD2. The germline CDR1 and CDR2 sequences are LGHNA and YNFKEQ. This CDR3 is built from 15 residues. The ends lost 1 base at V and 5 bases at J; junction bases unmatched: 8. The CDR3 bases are TGTGCCAGCAGCCAAGGGGAGGGCGGACGCCACGAGCAGTACTTC. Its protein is CASSQGEGGRHEQYF.

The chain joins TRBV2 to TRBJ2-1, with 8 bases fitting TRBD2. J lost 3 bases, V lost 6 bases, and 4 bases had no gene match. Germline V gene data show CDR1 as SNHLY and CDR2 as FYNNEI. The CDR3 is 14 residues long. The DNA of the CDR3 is TGTGCCAGCAGGCTAGCGGGTTTCTACAATGAGCAGTTCTTC. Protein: CASRLAGFYNEQFF.

DNA of the CDR3: TGTGCCAGCAGTGAAGCGGGGGGCCTGGTGGTAGCGGGAGATACAGATACGCAGTATTTT. It is translated as CASSEAGGLVVAGDTDTQYF. The chain combines TRBV2 with TRBJ2-3, with 9 bases lining up with TRBD2. Germline V CDR1 and CDR2: SNHLY, FYNNEI. The CDR3 has 20 residues. J was trimmed by 3 bases and V by 0 bases; bases with no gene match: 16.

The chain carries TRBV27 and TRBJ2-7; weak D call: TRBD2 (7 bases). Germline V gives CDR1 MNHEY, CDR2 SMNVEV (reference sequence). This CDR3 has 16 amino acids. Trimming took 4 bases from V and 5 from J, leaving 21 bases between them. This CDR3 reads CASSSIPRGAGHEQYF. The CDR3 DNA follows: TGTGCCAGCAGTTCTATTCCCCGGGGGGCCGGACACGAGCAGTACTTC.

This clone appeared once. CDR3 nucleotide sequence: TGTGCCAGCAGTTTTACGGACAGGGTACCCGAGCAGTACTTC. The encoded protein is CASSFTDRVPEQYF. The chain links TRBV28 to TRBJ2-7; TRBD1 matches at 8 bases. The CDR3 is 14 amino acids. Trimming removed 3 bases from V and 6 bases from J; junction bases left unmatched: 7. From germline, CDR1 is MDHEN and CDR2 SYDVKM.

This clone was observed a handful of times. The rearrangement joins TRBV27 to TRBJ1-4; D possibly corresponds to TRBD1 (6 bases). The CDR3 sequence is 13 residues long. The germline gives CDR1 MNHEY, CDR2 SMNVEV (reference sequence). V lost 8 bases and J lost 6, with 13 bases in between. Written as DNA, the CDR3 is TGTGCCAGCGGATACAACAGGGATGAAAAACTGTTTTTT. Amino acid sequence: CASGYNRDEKLFF.

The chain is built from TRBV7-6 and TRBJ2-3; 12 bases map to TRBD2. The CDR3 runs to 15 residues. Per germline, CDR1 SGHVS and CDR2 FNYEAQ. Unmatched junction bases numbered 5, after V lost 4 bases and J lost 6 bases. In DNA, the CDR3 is TGTGCCAGCAGCTCACTAGCGGGAGGACGGGATACGCAGTATTTT. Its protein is CASSSLAGGRDTQYF.

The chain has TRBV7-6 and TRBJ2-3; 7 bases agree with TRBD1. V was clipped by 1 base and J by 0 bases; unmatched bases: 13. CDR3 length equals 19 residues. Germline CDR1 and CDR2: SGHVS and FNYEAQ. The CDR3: CASSLVAGTEERSTDTQYF. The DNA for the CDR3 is TGTGCCAGCAGCTTAGTGGCCGGGACAGAAGAGCGTAGCACAGATACGCAGTATTTT. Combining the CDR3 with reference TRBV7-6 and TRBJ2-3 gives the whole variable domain GAGVSQSPRYKVTKRGQDVALRCDPISGHVSLYWYRQALGQGPEFLTYFNYEAQQDKSGLPNDRFSAERPEGSISTLTIQRTEQRDSAMYRCASSLVAGTEERSTDTQYFGPGTRLTVL.

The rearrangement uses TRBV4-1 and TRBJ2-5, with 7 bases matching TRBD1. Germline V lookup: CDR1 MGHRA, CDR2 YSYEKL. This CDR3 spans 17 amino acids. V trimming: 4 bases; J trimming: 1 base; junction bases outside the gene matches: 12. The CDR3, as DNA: TGCGCCAGCAGCCCCTCCGGACAGGTAGCTCGCCAAGAGACCCAGTACTTC. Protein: CASSPSGQVARQETQYF.

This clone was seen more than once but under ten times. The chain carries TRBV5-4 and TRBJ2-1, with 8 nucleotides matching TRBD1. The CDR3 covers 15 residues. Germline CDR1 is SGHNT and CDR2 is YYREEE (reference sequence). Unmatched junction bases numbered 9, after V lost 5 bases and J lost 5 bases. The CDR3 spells CASREPGQVNNEQFF. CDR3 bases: TGTGCCAGCAGGGAACCGGGACAGGTAAACAATGAGCAGTTCTTC.